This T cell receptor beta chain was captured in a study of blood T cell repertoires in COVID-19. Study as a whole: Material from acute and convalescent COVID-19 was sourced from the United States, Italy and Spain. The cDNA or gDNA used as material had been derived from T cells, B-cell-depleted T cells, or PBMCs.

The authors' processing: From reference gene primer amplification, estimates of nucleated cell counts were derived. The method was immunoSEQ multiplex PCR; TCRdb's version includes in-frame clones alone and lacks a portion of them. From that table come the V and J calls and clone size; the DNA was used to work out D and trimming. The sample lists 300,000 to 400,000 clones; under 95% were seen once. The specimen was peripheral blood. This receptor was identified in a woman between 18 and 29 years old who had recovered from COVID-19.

The CDR3 reads CASSLEGNRGTETQYF. The DNA for the CDR3 is TGTGCCAGCAGCTTAGAGGGGAACAGGGGTACCGAGACCCAGTACTTC. The chain joins TRBV11-3 to TRBJ2-5, with 7 bases fitting TRBD1. The CDR3 runs to 16 residues. The V segment lost 0 bases and the J segment 5 bases; nucleotides outside the gene matches: 9. The germline V gene encodes CDR1 SGHNT and CDR2 YENEEA.